The source of this T cell receptor beta chain is a study of regulatory T cells in long-lasting Graves disease. Many counts were recorded for this clonotype. Its antigen is unidentified. A junction boundary mismatches the germline segment, possibly from a read error. Library construction for TCR beta used iRepertoire HTBI primers and Arm-PCR of CDR3 regions. MiXCR was run by TCRdb on the multiplex PCR reads, yielding one entry per CDR3 protein. The top ten clones hold around 37% of a sample with fewer than 400,000 distinct CDR3 sequences, 15% to 20% of them seen once. Study-wide results and caveats: TRBV28 was favored in persistent disease, as were TRBJ1-2 and TRBJ2-5.

Specified time point: newly diagnosed GD, antithyroid drugs for less than 3 months. Isolated PBMC RNA provided the starting material for the TCR library. Germline-derived CDR1 and CDR2 are SEHNR and FQNEAQ (reference sequence). This CDR3 region has 15 residues. This clonotype was obtained from a female donor with Graves disease. The V gene is TRBV7-9, the J gene TRBJ1-4; perhaps TRBD1 as D (6 bases). This specimen was peripheral blood mononuclear cells (PBMCs), taken at new diagnosis, from a patient treated with antithyroid drugs. The CDR3 is CASSLGRTEYEELFF. The CDR3 DNA is TGTGCCAGCAGCTTAGGGAGGACAGAATATGAAGAACTGTTTTTT.